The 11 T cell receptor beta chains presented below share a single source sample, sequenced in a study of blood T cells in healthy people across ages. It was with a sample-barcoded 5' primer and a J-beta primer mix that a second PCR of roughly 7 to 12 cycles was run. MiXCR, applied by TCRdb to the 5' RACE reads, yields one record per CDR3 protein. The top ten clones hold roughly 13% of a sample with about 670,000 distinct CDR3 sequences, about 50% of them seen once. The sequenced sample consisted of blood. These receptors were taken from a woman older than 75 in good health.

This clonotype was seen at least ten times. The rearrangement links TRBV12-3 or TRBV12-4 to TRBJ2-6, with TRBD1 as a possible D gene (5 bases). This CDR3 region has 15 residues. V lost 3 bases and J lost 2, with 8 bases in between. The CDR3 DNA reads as TGTGCCAGCAGTTTGGGGCTAGCTGGGGCCAACGTCCTGACTTTC. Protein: CASSLGLAGANVLTF.

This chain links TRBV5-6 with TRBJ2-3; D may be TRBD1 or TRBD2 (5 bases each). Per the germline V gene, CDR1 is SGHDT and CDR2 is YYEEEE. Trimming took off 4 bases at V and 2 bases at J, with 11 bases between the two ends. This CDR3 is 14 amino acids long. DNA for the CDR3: TGTGCCAGCAGCCCCATGGGACCCACAGATACGCAGTATTTT. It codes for CASSPMGPTDTQYF. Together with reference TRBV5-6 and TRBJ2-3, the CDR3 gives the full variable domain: DAGVTQSPTHLIKTRGQQVTLRCSPKSGHDTVSWYQQALGQGPQFIFQYYEEEERQRGNFPDRFSGHQFPNYSSELNVNALLLGDSALYLCASSPMGPTDTQYFGPGTRLTVL.

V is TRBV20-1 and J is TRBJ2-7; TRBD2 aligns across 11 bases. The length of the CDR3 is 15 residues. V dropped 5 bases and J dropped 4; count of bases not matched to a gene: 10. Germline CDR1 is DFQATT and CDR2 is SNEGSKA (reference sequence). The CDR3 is CSAPSSLAGGYEQYF. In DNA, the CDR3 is TGCAGTGCTCCCTCTTCTCTAGCGGGAGGATACGAGCAGTACTTC.

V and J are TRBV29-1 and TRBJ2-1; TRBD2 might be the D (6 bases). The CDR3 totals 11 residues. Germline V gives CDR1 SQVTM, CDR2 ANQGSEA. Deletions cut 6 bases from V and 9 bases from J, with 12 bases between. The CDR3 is CSVLTSSEQFF. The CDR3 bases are TGCAGCGTCCTCACTAGCAGTGAGCAGTTCTTC.

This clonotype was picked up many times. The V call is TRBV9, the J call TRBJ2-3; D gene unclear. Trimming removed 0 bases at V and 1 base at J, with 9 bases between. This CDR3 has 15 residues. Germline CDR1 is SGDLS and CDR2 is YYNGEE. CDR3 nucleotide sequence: TGTGCCAGCAGCGTAGTCGGCGGACGCACAGATACGCAGTATTTT. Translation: CASSVVGGRTDTQYF.

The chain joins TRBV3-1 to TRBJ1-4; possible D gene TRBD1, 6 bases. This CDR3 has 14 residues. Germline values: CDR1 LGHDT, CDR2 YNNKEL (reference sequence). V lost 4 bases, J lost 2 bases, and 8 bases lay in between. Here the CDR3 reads CASSPTGTNEKLFF. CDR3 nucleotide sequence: TGTGCCAGCAGCCCGACAGGTACTAATGAAAAACTGTTTTTT. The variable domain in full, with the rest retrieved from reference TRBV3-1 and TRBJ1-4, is DTAVSQTPKYLVTQMGNDKSIKCEQNLGHDTMYWYKQDSKKFLKIMFSYNNKELIINETVPNRFSPKSPDKAHLNLHINSLELGDSAVYFCASSPTGTNEKLFFGSGTQLSVL.

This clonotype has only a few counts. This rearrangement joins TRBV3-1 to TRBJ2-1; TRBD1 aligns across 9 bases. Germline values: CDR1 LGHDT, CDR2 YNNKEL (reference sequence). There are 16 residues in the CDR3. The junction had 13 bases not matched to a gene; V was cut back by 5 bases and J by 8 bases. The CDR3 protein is CASSGRRTGEFDEQFF. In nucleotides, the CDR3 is TGTGCCAGCAGCGGGAGGCGGACAGGGGAATTCGATGAGCAGTTCTTC.

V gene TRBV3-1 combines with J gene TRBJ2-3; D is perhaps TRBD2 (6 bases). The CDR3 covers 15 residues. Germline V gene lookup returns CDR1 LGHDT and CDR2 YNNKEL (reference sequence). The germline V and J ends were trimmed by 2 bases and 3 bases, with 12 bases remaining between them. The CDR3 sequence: CASSQWTGATDTQYF. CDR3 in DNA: TGTGCCAGCAGCCAATGGACGGGAGCAACAGATACGCAGTATTTT.

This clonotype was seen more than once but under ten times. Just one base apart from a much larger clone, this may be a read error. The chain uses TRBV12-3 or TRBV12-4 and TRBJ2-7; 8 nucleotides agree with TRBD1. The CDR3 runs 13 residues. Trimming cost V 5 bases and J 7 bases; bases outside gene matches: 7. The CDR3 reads CASSVGGQAEQYF. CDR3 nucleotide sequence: TGTGCCAGCAGTGTAGGGGGACAGGCGGAGCAGTACTTC.

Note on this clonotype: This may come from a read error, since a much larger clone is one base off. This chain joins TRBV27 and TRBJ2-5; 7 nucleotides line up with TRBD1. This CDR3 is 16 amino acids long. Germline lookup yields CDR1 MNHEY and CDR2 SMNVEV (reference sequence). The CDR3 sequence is CASSSLTGYPQEIQYF. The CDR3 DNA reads TGTGCCAGCAGTTCATTGACAGGGTACCCCCAGGAGATCCAGTACTTC.

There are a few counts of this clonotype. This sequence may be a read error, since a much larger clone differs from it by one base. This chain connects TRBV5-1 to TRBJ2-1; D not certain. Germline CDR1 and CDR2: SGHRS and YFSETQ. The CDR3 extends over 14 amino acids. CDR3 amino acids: CASSLGDGYSEQFF. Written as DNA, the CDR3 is TGCGCCAGCAGCTTGGGAGACGGGTACAGTGAGCAGTTCTTC.